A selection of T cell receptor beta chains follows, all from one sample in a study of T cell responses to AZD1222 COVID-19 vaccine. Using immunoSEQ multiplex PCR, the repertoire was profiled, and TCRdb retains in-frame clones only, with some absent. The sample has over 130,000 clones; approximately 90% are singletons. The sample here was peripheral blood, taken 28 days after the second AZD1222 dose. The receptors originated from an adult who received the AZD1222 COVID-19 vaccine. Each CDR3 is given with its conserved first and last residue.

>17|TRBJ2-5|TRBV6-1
CASSEAPRREWERAQYF
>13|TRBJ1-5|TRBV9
CASSVSLNQPQHF
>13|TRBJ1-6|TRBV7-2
CASRPTLGSPLHF
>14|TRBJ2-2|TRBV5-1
CASSPGGHTGELFF
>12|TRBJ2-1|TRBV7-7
CASAPGQGEQFF
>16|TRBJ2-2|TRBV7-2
CASSLAGTGRAGELFF
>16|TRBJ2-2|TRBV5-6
CASSQSRQVNTGELFF
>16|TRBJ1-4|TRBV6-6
CASSYNIRSSNEKLFF
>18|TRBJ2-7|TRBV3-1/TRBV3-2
CASSQDVWKRVGVYEQYF
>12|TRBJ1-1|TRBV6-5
CASKVGITEAFF
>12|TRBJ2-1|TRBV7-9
CASSLAGDRVFF
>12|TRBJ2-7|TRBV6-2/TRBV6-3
CASGPGSVSQYF
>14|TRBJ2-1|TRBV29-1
CSVALAGIYNEQFF
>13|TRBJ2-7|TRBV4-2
CASSLGAGSEQYF
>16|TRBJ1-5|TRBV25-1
CASSEGPQPANQPQHF
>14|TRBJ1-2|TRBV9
CASSVGQGASGYTF
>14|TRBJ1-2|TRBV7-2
CASSPLTGSYGYTF
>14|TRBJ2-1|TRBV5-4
CASSLQLGGNEQFF
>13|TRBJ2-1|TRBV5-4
CASSPSRGLEQFF
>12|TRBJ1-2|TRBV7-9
CASSQPGRGYTF
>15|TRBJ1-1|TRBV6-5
CASSYGGGGNTEAFF
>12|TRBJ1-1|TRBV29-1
CSVGLMNTEAFF
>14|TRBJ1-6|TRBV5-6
CASSWWGGGSPLHF
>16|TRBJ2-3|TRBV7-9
CASSLSQQGTTDTQYF
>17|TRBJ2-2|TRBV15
CATSRPTSGRHTGELFF
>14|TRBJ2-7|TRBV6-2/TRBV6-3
CASSYAGDSYEQYF
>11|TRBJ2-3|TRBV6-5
CASRSTDTQYF
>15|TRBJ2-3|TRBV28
CASSSTDTRGDTQYF
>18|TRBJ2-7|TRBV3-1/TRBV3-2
CASSQDPTDSGTSYEQYF
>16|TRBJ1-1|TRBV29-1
CSVEGSPGTDLNEAFF
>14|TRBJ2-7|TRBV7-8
CASSPMGGGYEQYF
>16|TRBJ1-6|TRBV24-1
CATSETPRRAGSPLHF
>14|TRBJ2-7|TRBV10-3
CAISVGPGPEEQYF
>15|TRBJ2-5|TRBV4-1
CASSALSRGGETQYF
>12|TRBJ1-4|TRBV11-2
CASRAYNQKLFF
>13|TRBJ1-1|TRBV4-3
CASSLLTASEAFF
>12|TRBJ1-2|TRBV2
CATPGQFYGYTF
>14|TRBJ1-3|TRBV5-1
CASRHRGVGNTIYF
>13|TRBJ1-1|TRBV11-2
CASSLRENTEAFF
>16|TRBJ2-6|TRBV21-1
CASSITGAYGANVLTF
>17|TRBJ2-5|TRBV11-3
CASSLGQGTDRLETQYF
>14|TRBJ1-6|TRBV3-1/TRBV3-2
CASSPGGGNSPLHF
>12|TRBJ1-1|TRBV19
CATRGWSTEAFF
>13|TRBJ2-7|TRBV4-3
CASSQDTRYEQYF
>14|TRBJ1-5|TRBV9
CASSVGVNNQPQHF
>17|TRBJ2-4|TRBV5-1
CASSLGLAGVAKNIQYF
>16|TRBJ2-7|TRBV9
CASSVGGLASGYEQYF
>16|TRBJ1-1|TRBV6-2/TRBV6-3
CASSYSISEYGTEAFF
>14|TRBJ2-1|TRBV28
CASSPPASGRRKFF
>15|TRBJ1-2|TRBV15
CATSRDPRGAGGYTF
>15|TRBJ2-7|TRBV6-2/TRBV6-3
CASSVGGTNDYEQYF
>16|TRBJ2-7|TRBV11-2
CASSSTQALISYEQYF
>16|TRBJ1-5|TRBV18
CASSPFGGESNQPQHF
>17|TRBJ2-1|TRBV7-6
CASSLVISHSSYNEQFF
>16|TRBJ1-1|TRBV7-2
CASSSQGAGSHTEAFF